The entry below gives a single T cell receptor beta chain sequence along with its context. Its specific antigen is unknown. One base away there is no much larger clone; base qualities are not given. V and J lose 8 bases and 5 bases, and a span of 13 bases separates them. From cysteine to phenylalanine, the CDR3 is 13 amino acids long. CDR3 DNA is the only sequence kept; it has 39 bases, read in frame from the first base. The germline V gene (reference sequence) gives CDR1 as MNHEY and CDR2 as SMNVEV. Libraries were made using the immunoSEQ multiplex PCR assay. TCRbeta CDR3 sequencing was performed at survey depth by Adaptive Biotechnologies, and CDR3 sequences, V/J genes, productive frequency and template counts were reported. TCR beta CDR3 regions were amplified from genomic DNA rather than RNA. The original methods were these. Jensen-Shannon divergence was used to quantify pairwise repertoire overlap between tissues, with a value of 1 meaning complete divergence and a value of 0 meaning identical repertoires. Based on pairwise JSD values, tissues were grouped by single-linkage agglomerative hierarchical clustering, and the results were shown as dendrograms. GLIPH2 was applied to all patient samples using simulation_depth 1000, kmer_min_depth 3, and cdr3_length_cutoff 8, and only groups with more than two unique CDR3s were retained. A standardized tissue-overlap score was generated by extrapolating Jaccard GLIPH-group overlap across patients to a standard repertoire size of 1000 clones. Linear mixed-effect models, with tissue included as a fixed effect and individual included as a random effect, were used to assess associations of diversity with clinical or experimental variables. The table comes from immuneACCESS by way of TCRdb, which keeps in-frame sequences with V and J called. Part of the clones is missing from these tables; in studies checked, under half for an unresolved V gene and the rest for unknown reasons. D and trimming were read from the DNA, whereas the V and J calls and clone size are those reported in that table. Across this sample there are around 1,500 clones, with more than 60% seen only once. About 22% of the sample is held by the ten biggest clonotypes.

The time point label here, explained by the study, means: human tissue collected at research (rapid) autopsy. Over a roughly three-year period, about seven adult allo-HCT recipients who had steroid-refractory GVHD were prospectively enrolled in a research-autopsy study. Every GVHD patient had gastrointestinal GVHD and was given several lines of GVHD-directed therapy, and roughly 5 of the GVHD patients also had skin involvement. Autopsy tissues included GI sites from esophagus to rectum, liver, skin and lymphoid organs including spleen, after a median post-mortem interval of approximately nine hours. Autopsy specimens were bisected, with one portion flash-frozen in liquid nitrogen and the rest formalin-fixed; GI outer muscle layers were removed. Genomic DNA was extracted from frozen tissues using the Mag-Bind Blood & Tissue DNA HDQ 96 Kit on a Chemagic 360 or the DNeasy Blood & Tissue Kit. Because of concern about red blood cell contamination, the extracted DNA went through further purification with the Genomic DNA Clean & Concentrator-25 kit.

This entry comes from a study of tissue T cells after allogeneic stem cell transplantation (dated by TCRdb to the early 2020s). Background on the whole study: Every GVHD patient got a graft from a donor, with several grafts unmodified and three CD34-selected to deplete T cells. Using research autopsies of patients with and without GVHD, plus mouse models of GVHD, the study profiled TCR beta repertoires across many tissues. For tissues with multiple samples, a pathologist reviewed H&E sections and gave sequencing priority to samples with histologically apparent lymphocytes. The human part of the study was a prospective observational study with no blinding and no randomization. What the study reported, not specific to this receptor: In both patients and mice, only a limited portion of the TCR repertoire detected in tissues was captured by blood and spleen T cells. Only a few T cell clones appeared in more than one patient, yet motif-based clustering showed tissue-specific repertoire signatures that were shared between patients. The patient cohort was small and varied clinically, and sampling depth was recognized as a limitation. Within patients, how anatomically similar tissues were was a major factor shaping TCR repertoire composition, regardless of disease or transplant status. The study did not establish which tissue TCRs were alloreactive or antigen-specific, and some clones may have been host cells that persisted.

The V and J genes are TRBV27 and TRBJ1-5; tentative D gene TRBD1, with 5 bases matching. The sample in question was stomach tissue, obtained at autopsy. The sequence was obtained from a male patient aged 40-70 years with steroid-refractory graft-versus-host disease after an allogeneic stem cell transplant. After a transplant, some T cells may be of graft donor origin. The nucleotides are TGTGCCAGCGCAACAGAGGGGCATCAGCCCCAGCATTTT. Translated, it gives CASATEGHQPQHF.